This TCR beta chain came from a study of response to subunit inactivated influenza vaccine (dated by TCRdb to 2016 to 2019). The study in broad terms: The study used deep quantitative T cell receptor repertoire profiling to track responses to a trivalent subunit inactivated influenza vaccine.

Comment on this clonotype: The antigen it binds to is not known. The sample holds no much larger clone one base away, and base qualities are not on file.

What the study reported, not specific to this receptor: The authors proposed that each seasonal influenza vaccination may bring in only a limited number of new T cells.

Libraries came from RT-PCR. The run used an Illumina HiSeq 2500. The public reads were run again by TCRdb, first through fastp at Q25 and then through MiXCR, and only productive beta chains were kept. Each record represents a unique CDR3 protein, reported with the most common genes and DNA among its rows. Across this sample there are roughly 170,000 distinct CDR3 sequences, with around 9% seen only once. The biggest ten clones account for roughly 11% of the sample. Its CDR3 holds 14 amino acids, cysteine through phenylalanine. The only DNA kept is the CDR3, 42 bases in frame from the first base. Trimming takes 4 bases off V and 6 bases off J; junction bases not matched to a gene: 7. CDR1 and CDR2 are read off the germline V gene as SGHRS and YFSETQ.

The sequencing here drew on non-naive T cells sorted from PBMCs, taken on the day of vaccination. Per the publication, the cell subset or site label means: memory T cell fraction. This receptor was taken from a man between 50 and 59 years old who received an inactivated influenza vaccine. Donor details come from another sample of the same person, matched by shared clones. Recombination linked TRBV5-1 to TRBJ2-1; TRBD1 fits 7 bases in the junction. The CDR3 is CASSQGTVGNEQFF. The sequence in DNA is TGCGCCAGCAGCCAGGGGACAGTTGGCAATGAGCAGTTCTTC.